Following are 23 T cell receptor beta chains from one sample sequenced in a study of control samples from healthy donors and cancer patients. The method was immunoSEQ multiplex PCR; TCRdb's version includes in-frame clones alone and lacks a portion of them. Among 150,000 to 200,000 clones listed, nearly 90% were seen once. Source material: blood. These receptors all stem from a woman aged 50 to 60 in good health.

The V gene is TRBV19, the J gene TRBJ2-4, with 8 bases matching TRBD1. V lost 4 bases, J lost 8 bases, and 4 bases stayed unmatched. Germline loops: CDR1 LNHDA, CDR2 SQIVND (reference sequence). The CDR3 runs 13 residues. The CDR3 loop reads CASSTGGKYIQYF. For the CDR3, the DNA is TGTGCCAGTAGTACAGGGGGCAAGTACATTCAGTACTTC.

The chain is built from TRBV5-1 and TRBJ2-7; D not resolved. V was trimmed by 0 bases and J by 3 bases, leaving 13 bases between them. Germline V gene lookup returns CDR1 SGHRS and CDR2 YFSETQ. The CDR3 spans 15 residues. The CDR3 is CASSLVENGFYEQYF. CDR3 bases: TGCGCCAGCAGCTTGGTGGAGAATGGGTTCTACGAGCAGTACTTC. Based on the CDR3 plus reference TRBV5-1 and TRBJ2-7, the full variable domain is KAGVTQTPRYLIKTRGQQVTLSCSPISGHRSVSWYQQTPGQGLQFLFEYFSETQRNKGNFPGRFSGRQFSNSRSEMNVSTLELGDSALYLCASSLVENGFYEQYFGPGTRLTVT.

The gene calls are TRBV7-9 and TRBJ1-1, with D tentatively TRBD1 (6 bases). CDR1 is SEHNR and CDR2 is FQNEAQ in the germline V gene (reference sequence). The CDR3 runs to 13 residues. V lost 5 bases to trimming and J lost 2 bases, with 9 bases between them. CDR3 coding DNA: TGTGCCAGCAGCCGACAGGATAACACTGAAGCTTTCTTT. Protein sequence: CASSRQDNTEAFF.

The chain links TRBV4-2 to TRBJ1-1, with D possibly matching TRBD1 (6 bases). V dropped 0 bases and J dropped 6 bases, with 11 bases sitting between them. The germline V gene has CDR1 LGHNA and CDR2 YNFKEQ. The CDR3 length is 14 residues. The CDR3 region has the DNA TGTGCCAGCAGCCAAGATAGGGGGAGGGCTGAAGCTTTCTTT. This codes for CASSQDRGRAEAFF.

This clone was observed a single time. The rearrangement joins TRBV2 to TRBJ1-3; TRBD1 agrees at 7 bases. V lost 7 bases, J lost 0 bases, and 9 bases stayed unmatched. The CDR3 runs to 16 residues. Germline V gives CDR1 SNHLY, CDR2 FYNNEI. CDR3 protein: CASTPDRARSGNTIYF. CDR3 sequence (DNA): TGTGCCAGCACACCAGACAGGGCACGCTCTGGAAACACCATATATTTT.

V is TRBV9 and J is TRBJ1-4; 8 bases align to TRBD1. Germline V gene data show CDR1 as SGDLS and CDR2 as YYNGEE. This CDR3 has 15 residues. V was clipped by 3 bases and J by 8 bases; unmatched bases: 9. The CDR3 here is CASSGAGQGGEKLFF. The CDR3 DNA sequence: TGTGCCAGCAGCGGGGCAGGACAGGGAGGCGAAAAACTGTTTTTT.

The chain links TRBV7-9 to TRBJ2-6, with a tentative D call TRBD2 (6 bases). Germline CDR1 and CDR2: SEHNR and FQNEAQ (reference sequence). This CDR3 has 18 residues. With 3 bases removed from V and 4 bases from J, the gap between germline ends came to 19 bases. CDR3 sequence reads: CASSLRDLPSLGANVLTF. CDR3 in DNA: TGTGCCAGCAGCTTGCGGGACCTACCTTCTCTGGGGGCCAACGTCCTGACTTTC.

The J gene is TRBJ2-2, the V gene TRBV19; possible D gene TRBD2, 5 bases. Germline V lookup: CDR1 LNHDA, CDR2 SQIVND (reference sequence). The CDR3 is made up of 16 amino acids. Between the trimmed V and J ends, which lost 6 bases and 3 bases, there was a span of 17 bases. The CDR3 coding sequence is TGTGCCAGTAGCCAGGATGGCGGGTCCTACACCGGGGAGCTGTTTTTT. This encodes CASSQDGGSYTGELFF.

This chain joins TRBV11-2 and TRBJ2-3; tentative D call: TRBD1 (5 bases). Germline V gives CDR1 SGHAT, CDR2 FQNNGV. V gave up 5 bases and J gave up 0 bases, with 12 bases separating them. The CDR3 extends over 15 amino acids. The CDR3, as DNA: TGTGCCAGCAGCCTCAGGGCTGGGAGCACAGATACGCAGTATTTT. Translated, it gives CASSLRAGSTDTQYF.

The CDR3 region is CASSLGLLLETQYF. The DNA of the CDR3 is TGTGCCAGCAGCCTGGGACTTTTACTCGAGACCCAGTACTTC. The V and J genes are TRBV7-2 and TRBJ2-5, with TRBD2 as a possible D gene (6 bases). V was clipped by 5 bases and J by 5 bases, with 15 bases between them. The CDR3 sequence is 14 residues long. Germline V CDR1 and CDR2: SGHTA, FQGNSA.

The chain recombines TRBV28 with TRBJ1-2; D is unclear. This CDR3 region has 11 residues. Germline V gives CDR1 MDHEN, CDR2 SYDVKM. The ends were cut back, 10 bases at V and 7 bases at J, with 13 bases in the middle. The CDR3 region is CATRVSGGYTF. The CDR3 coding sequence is TGTGCCACAAGGGTTTCGGGTGGCTACACCTTC.

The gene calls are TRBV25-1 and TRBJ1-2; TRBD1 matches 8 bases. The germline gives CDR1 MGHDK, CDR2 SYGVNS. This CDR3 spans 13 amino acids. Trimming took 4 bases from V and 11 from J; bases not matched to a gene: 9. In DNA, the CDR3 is TGTGCCAGCAGTGCGGCGACAGGGGCGTCGTACACCTTC. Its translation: CASSAATGASYTF.

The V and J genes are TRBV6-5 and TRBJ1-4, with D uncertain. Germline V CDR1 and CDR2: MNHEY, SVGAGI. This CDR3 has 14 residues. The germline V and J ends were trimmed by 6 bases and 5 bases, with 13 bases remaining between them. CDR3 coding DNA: TGTGCCAGCAGCTCGGACCTTGTAAATGAAAAACTGTTTTTT. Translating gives CASSSDLVNEKLFF.

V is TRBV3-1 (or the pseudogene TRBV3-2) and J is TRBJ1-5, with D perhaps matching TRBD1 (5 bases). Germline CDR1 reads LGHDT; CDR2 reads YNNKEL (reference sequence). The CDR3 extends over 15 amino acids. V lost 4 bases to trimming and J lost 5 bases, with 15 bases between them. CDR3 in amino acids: CASSRARGADQPQHF. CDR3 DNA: TGTGCCAGCAGCCGAGCTCGAGGGGCTGATCAGCCCCAGCATTTT.

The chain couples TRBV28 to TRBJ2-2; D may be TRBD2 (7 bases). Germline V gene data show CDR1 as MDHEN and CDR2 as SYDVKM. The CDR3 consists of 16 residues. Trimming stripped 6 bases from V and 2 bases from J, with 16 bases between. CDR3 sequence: CASSRMAGANTGELFF. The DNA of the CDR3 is TGTGCCAGCAGCCGTATGGCGGGGGCCAACACCGGGGAGCTGTTTTTT. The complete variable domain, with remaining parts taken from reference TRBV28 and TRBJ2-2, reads DVKVTQSSRYLVKRTGEKVFLECVQDMDHENMFWYRQDPGLGLRLIYFSYDVKMKEKGDIPEGYSVSREKKERFSLILESASTNQTSMYLCASSRMAGANTGELFFGEGSRLTVL.

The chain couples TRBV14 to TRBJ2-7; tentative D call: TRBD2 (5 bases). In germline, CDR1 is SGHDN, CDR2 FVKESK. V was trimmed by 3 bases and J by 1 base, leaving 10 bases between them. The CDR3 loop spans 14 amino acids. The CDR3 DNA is TGTGCCAGCAGCCAGAGGGCCCATTCCTACGAGCAGTACTTC. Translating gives CASSQRAHSYEQYF.

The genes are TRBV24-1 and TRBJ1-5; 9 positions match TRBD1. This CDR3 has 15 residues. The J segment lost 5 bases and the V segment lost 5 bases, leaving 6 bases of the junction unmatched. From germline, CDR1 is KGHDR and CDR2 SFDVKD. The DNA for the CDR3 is TGTGCCACCAGTGGTAGGACAGGGGACGATCAGCCCCAGCATTTT. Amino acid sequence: CATSGRTGDDQPQHF.

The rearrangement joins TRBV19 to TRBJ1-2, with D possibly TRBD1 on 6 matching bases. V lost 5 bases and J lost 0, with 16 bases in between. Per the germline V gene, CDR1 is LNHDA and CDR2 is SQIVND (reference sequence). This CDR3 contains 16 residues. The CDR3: CASSPPGTLANYGYTF. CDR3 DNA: TGTGCCAGTAGTCCTCCCGGGACACTGGCTAACTATGGCTACACCTTC.

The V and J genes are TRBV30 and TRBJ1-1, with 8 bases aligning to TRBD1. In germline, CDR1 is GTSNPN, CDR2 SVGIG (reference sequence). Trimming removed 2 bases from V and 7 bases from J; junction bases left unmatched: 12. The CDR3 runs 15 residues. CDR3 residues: CAWSPTGVGSREAFF. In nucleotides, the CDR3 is TGTGCCTGGAGTCCGACAGGGGTGGGTTCGCGTGAAGCTTTCTTT.

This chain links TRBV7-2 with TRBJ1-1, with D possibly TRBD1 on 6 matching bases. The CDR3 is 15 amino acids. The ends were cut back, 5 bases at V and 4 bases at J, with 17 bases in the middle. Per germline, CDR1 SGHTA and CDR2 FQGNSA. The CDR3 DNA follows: TGTGCCAGCAGCGTCCGGGACACGCTGGGCACTGAAGCTTTCTTT. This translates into CASSVRDTLGTEAFF.

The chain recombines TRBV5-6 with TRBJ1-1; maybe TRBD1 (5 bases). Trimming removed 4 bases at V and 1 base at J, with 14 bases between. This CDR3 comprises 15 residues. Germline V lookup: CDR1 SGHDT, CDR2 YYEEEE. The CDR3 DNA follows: TGTGCCAGCAGCGAGAATCCGGGGACGAACACTGAAGCTTTCTTT. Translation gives CASSENPGTNTEAFF.

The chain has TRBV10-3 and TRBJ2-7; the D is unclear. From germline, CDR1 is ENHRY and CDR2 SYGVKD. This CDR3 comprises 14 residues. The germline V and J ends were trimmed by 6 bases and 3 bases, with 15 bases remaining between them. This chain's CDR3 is CAISVGGSGYEQYF. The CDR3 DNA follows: TGTGCCATCAGCGTCGGCGGCTCTGGCTACGAGCAGTACTTC.

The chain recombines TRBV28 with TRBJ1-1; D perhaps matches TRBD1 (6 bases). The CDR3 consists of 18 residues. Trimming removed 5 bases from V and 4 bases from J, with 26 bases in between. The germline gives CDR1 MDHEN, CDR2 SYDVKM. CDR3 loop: CASSLPRQGRRMGTEAFF. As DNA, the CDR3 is TGTGCCAGCAGTCTACCTCGTCAGGGGAGGAGGATGGGCACTGAAGCTTTCTTT.